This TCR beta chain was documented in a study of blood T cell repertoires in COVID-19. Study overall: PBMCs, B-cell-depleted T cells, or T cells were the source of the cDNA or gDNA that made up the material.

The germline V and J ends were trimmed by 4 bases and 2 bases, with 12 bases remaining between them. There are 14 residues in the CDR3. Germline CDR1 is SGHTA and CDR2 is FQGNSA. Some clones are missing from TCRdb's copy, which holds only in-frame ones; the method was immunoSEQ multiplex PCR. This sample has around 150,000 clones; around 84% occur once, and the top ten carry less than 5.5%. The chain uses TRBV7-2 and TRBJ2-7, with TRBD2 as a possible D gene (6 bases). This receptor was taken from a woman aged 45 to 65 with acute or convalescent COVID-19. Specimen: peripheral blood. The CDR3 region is CASSSGGVAYEQYF. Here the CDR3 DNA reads TGTGCCAGCAGCTCCGGAGGGGTGGCCTACGAGCAGTACTTC.